This is a list of T cell receptor beta chains from one sample in a study of blood T cell repertoires in COVID-19. Clones were sequenced by immunoSEQ multiplex PCR, and TCRdb holds only the in-frame ones, with some missing. The table has 190,000 or so clones, 90% seen once. The sequenced sample consisted of PBMCs or T cells enriched from blood (not recorded which). These receptors all stem from a man aged 30-40 years who had recovered from COVID-19. CDR3s include the opening cysteine and the closing phenylalanine or tryptophan. D genes are given only for firm matches. Only some rows state a clone size, as once, few, many or a class for expanded clones.

CDR3 DNA	CDR3 protein	clone size	V gene	J gene	D gene
TGTGCCAGCAGCCACACGTCCCTCGGGGGGGGATACCAAGAGACCCAGTACTTC	CASSHTSLGGGYQETQYF	.	TRBV7-9	TRBJ2-5	TRBD2
TGTGCCAGCAGTTCCCAGGGCAATCAGTACTTC	CASSSQGNQYF	.	TRBV3-1/TRBV3-2	TRBJ2-4	.
TGTGCCAGCAGCTTAGTCGCAGGGGGGATTGAGGTGAACACTGAAGCTTTCTTT	CASSLVAGGIEVNTEAFF	.	TRBV7-2	TRBJ1-1	TRBD1
TGCGCCAGCAGCTTGGGCAGCGGGAACACTGAAGCTTTCTTT	CASSLGSGNTEAFF	few	TRBV5-1	TRBJ1-1	.
TGTGCCTGTCGGGGGGCGGGTTATCAGCCCCAGCATTTT	CACRGAGYQPQHF	.	TRBV2	TRBJ1-5	.
TGTGCCAGCAGCGTTGACCAAAGACAGGGGGCATTCACAGATACGCAGTATTTT	CASSVDQRQGAFTDTQYF	.	TRBV9	TRBJ2-3	TRBD1
TGTGCCAGCAGTGAGGGGGACAACTATAGCAATCAGCCCCAGCATTTT	CASSEGDNYSNQPQHF	.	TRBV6-1	TRBJ1-5	.
TGTGCCAGCAGCTTCCGACAGGGGCTGAACGAGCAGTACTTC	CASSFRQGLNEQYF	.	TRBV7-2	TRBJ2-7	TRBD1
TGCGCCAGCAGCTTTAATTTAGGAGGTGAGACCACGAATTTT	CASSFNLGGETTNF	.	TRBV5-1	TRBJ2-3	.
TGTGCCAGCAAGGGAGCGGGAGCTGATACCGGGGAGCTGTTTTTT	CASKGAGADTGELFF	.	TRBV11-3	TRBJ2-2	TRBD2